This is a list of T cell receptor beta chains from one sample in a study of blood T cell repertoires in COVID-19. Data came from immunoSEQ multiplex PCR; TCRdb stores just in-frame clones and leaves some out. This sample yields 150,000 to 200,000 clones, of which just under 85% are seen a single time; about 24% belongs to the top ten. The sample consisted of peripheral blood. These receptors all come from a woman aged 80 or over with acute or convalescent COVID-19. Each CDR3 is given with its conserved first and last residue. Fields, in order: D gene, V gene, clone size, J gene, CDR3 DNA, CDR3 protein. A D gene is named only where the DNA matches it firmly. The size of a clone is reported for some rows only, either as once, few or many, or as a class for expanded clones.

>-|TRBV3-1/TRBV3-2|-|TRBJ2-3
TGTGCCAGCAGCCAAGGGAACGGGATGACGCAGTATTTT
CASSQGNGMTQYF
>-|TRBV11-2|-|TRBJ2-7
TGTGCCAGCAGCTTAGTAGCCCACGAGCAGTACTTC
CASSLVAHEQYF
>TRBD1|TRBV3-1/TRBV3-2|-|TRBJ1-3
TGTGCCAGCAGCCTAGGGACAGCGAGTCCCCGGTTGACCATATATTTT
CASSLGTASPRLTIYF
>TRBD2|TRBV5-5|-|TRBJ2-7
TGTGCCAGCAGCTTTGAGCGGGAGATGGGCGAGCAGTACTTC
CASSFEREMGEQYF
>TRBD1|TRBV12-3/TRBV12-4|-|TRBJ1-3
TGTGCCAGCAGCCCGGGACAGGAAACGACCGGATATTTT
CASSPGQETTGYF
>TRBD1|TRBV4-1|-|TRBJ1-5
TGCGCCAGCAGCCGAATGTCCGGGACAGGGAGTGCTCCCCCCCAGCATTTT
CASSRMSGTGSAPPQHF
>-|TRBV10-3|-|TRBJ2-1
TGTGCCACCTCCAACGGGGAGCAGTCCTACAATGAGCAGTTCTTC
CATSNGEQSYNEQFF
>-|TRBV12-3/TRBV12-4|few|TRBJ2-7
TGTGCCAGCAGTTCATACATGCACGAGCAGTACTTC
CASSSYMHEQYF
>-|TRBV5-4|-|TRBJ1-2
TGTGCCAGCAGCCCACCGCCGGGAGGGGGCTATGGCTACACCTTC
CASSPPPGGGYGYTF
>-|TRBV7-9|once|TRBJ2-1
TGTGCCAGCAGCCCCTCCGACAATGAGCAGTTCTTC
CASSPSDNEQFF
>-|TRBV27|-|TRBJ2-7
TGTGCCACCCGACCTACAATGGAAATGCGGTACTACGAGCAGTACTTC
CATRPTMEMRYYEQYF
>TRBD1|TRBV5-4|few|TRBJ2-4
TGTGCCAGCAGCGCGGACAGGGGCGTAAGCATTCAGTACTTC
CASSADRGVSIQYF
>-|TRBV28|-|TRBJ2-1
TGTGCCAGCAGAGTGGGCGGGAAGAGGTTTGATGAGCAGTTCTTC
CASRVGGKRFDEQFF
>-|TRBV11-1|-|TRBJ2-7
TGTGCCAGCAGCTTACCGCGGTCAGGTGGGAGCTACGAGCAGTACTTC
CASSLPRSGGSYEQYF
>TRBD2|TRBV19|-|TRBJ2-3
TGTGCCAGTAGCTCCGGCCCGCGGGAGGTGACAGATACGCAGTATTTT
CASSSGPREVTDTQYF
>TRBD2|TRBV6-6|-|TRBJ2-7
TGTGCCAGCAGTCGACTAGCGGAGCCTACCTCCTACGAGCAGTACTTC
CASSRLAEPTSYEQYF
>TRBD1|TRBV5-1|-|TRBJ1-1
TGCGCCAGCATTTCCGGGACAGGTTCTGACACTGAAGCTTTCTTT
CASISGTGSDTEAFF
>-|TRBV19|-|TRBJ1-1
TGTGCCAGGGGACTTTTTAGGGCTGAAGCTTTCTTT
CARGLFRAEAFF
>TRBD2|TRBV7-2|-|TRBJ2-1
TGTGCCAGCAGCCTACCCGCCGGGACTAGCGGGACGAGGGAGCAGTTCTTC
CASSLPAGTSGTREQFF
>-|TRBV29-1|-|TRBJ2-3
TGCACCCACTACGATAACACAGATACGCAGTATTTT
CTHYDNTDTQYF
>-|TRBV5-1|-|TRBJ1-2
TGCGCCAGCAGCGGAGAGACAGTTTTTAACTATGGCTACACCTTC
CASSGETVFNYGYTF
>-|TRBV10-3|-|TRBJ2-3
TGTGCCATCAGTGAGTCGGTGGGAGCAGATACGCAGTATTTT
CAISESVGADTQYF
>-|TRBV5-1|once|TRBJ1-1
TGCGCCAGCAGCTTGGAGGGAGGGGGCACTGAAGCTTTCTTT
CASSLEGGGTEAFF
>-|TRBV6-5|-|TRBJ1-6
TGTGCCAGCAGTCTACACCTAGATAATTCACCCCTCCACTTT
CASSLHLDNSPLHF
>-|TRBV6-5|-|TRBJ2-7
TGTGCCAGCAGTTATGGGCAGGGTACCTTTGTGGGGCAGTACTTC
CASSYGQGTFVGQYF
>-|TRBV10-1|many|TRBJ2-7
TGCGCCAGCAGTGAGTCTCAGGGCAACGAGCAGTACTTC
CASSESQGNEQYF
>-|TRBV5-1|-|TRBJ2-1
TGCGCCAGCAGCTTGGTTCCGGGAAACAATGAGCAGTTCTTC
CASSLVPGNNEQFF
>-|TRBV30|-|TRBJ1-5
TGTGCCTGGAGTGTACAGGCAGGACATCAGCCCCAGCATTTT
CAWSVQAGHQPQHF
>TRBD1|TRBV13|-|TRBJ1-2
TGTGCCAGCAGCCGCCCCCCAACAGGGGGAGATGGCTACACCTTC
CASSRPPTGGDGYTF
>TRBD1|TRBV7-9|-|TRBJ1-5
TGTGCCAGCAGCTTTACAGGGGGAAATCAGCCCCAGCATTTT
CASSFTGGNQPQHF
>TRBD2|TRBV20-1|once|TRBJ2-3
TGCAGTGCTAGTCTGGGACTAGTGTCAGATACGCAGTATTTT
CSASLGLVSDTQYF
>-|TRBV19|-|TRBJ1-6
TGTGCCAGTAGTTCAATAGCGGGGCAGGATAATTCACCCCTCCACTTT
CASSSIAGQDNSPLHF
>TRBD2|TRBV11-2|-|TRBJ2-3
TGTGCCAGCAGCTTACCTCGCGCTAGCGGGCTCCCAGATACGCAGTATTTT
CASSLPRASGLPDTQYF
>TRBD1|TRBV6-1|-|TRBJ2-7
TGTGCCAGCAGTGTACTCCCCCCGACAGGGACCGCAACCTACGAGCAGTACTTC
CASSVLPPTGTATYEQYF
>-|TRBV18|-|TRBJ1-2
TGTGCCAGCTCACCCGTTGACAGAACTGGCTACACCTTC
CASSPVDRTGYTF
>TRBD1|TRBV5-1|-|TRBJ1-1
TGCGCCAGCAGCAACCAGGGGGCATCGGCTGAAGCTTTCTTT
CASSNQGASAEAFF
>TRBD1|TRBV2|-|TRBJ2-2
TGTGCCAGCAGCCGGGACAGGGGACCCGGGGAGCTGTTTTTT
CASSRDRGPGELFF
>TRBD1|TRBV28|-|TRBJ1-1
TGTGCCAGCAGTCCCGGACAGGGTTGGAGAAACACTGAAGCTTTCTTT
CASSPGQGWRNTEAFF
>TRBD1|TRBV5-1|-|TRBJ1-1
TGCGCCAGCAGCTTGGCCGGGGACAGGAACACTGAAGCTTTCTTT
CASSLAGDRNTEAFF
>-|TRBV11-3|-|TRBJ2-2
TGTGCCAGCAGCGCCCGAGGAGGGCCGGGAACCGGGGAGCTGTTTTTT
CASSARGGPGTGELFF
>-|TRBV6-5|-|TRBJ1-1
TGTGCCAGCAGATCCCCCGGGGGGCTCACTGAAGCTTTCTTT
CASRSPGGLTEAFF
>-|TRBV4-1|once|TRBJ1-1
TGCGCCAGCAGCCAAGATCGGACAGTGGCAGCTTTCTTT
CASSQDRTVAAFF
>-|TRBV6-5|-|TRBJ1-2
TGTGCCAGCAGCCAAACTACAGGGAGGGTCTATGGCTACACCTTC
CASSQTTGRVYGYTF
>-|TRBV28|-|TRBJ1-2
TGTGCCAGCAGTTTTCGGTGGAGGTTTAACTATGGCTACACCTTC
CASSFRWRFNYGYTF
>-|TRBV29-1|-|TRBJ1-2
TGCAGCGACCGCAGGGGTGACTATGGCTACACCTTC
CSDRRGDYGYTF
>TRBD1|TRBV5-4|-|TRBJ1-3
TGTGCCAGCAGCTTGGAGTGGACAGGGGCTGGAAACACCATATATTTT
CASSLEWTGAGNTIYF
>-|TRBV18|-|TRBJ2-5
TGTGCCAGCTCACCAGAACCAAGGTCAGGGACCCAGTACTTC
CASSPEPRSGTQYF
>TRBD1|TRBV2|few|TRBJ1-4
TGTGCCAGCAGTCGTCTGACAGGGTCAAATGAAAAACTGTTTTTT
CASSRLTGSNEKLFF